A single sample is the source of the 17 T cell receptor beta chains below, sequenced in a study of patients and donors after allogeneic stem cell transplantation (dated by TCRdb to 2020 to 2022). Preparation of the library involved RT-PCR. Sequencing relied on a NextSeq 550. Through fastp at Q25 and MiXCR, TCRdb rebuilt clones from the public reads, retaining in-frame beta chains. Records with the same CDR3 protein are collapsed into one entry carrying the most frequent genes and DNA. The sample records about 160,000 distinct CDR3 sequences, more than 20% of which are singletons. The ten largest make up around 26% of the sample. Sequenced input: blood, either unsorted or a sorted T cell fraction (not recorded which). These receptors were obtained from a human donor who was either an allogeneic HSCT recipient or a stem cell or donor lymphocyte infusion donor (not recorded which). It is not recorded whose cells these are; they may come from a transplant donor.

This clonotype was detected once. This rearrangement joins TRBV4-1 to TRBJ2-5; D not certain. The germline V and J ends were trimmed by 1 base and 5 bases, with 8 bases remaining between them. Germline CDR1 is MGHRA and CDR2 is YSYEKL. The length of the CDR3 is 13 residues. The CDR3 DNA sequence: TGCGCCAGCAGCCAAGGGGGTTTGGAGACCCAGTACTTC. Its protein product is CASSQGGLETQYF.

On this clonotype itself: The CDR3 does not close with the conserved phenylalanine or tryptophan, likely indicating a read error. The chain has TRBV11-1 and TRBJ1-1; 7 nucleotides agree with TRBD1. The V segment lost 5 bases and the J segment 0 bases; nucleotides outside the gene matches: 15. Germline CDR1 reads SGHAT; CDR2 reads FQDESV (reference sequence). The CDR3 consists of 18 residues. CDR3 protein: CASSDRQGRGGMNTEAFL. The DNA for the CDR3 is TGTGCCAGCAGCGATCGACAGGGTAGAGGAGGGATGAACACTGAAGCTTTCTTG.

The sample holds a few counts of this clonotype. The chain recombines TRBV12-3 or TRBV12-4 with TRBJ2-7; TRBD1 aligns across 7 bases. CDR3 size: 14 residues. After removal of 5 bases from V and 6 bases from J, the junction contained 10 bases not matched to a gene. CDR3 bases: TGTGCCAGCAGTACCGACAGGGTGGTCTCCGAGCAGTACTTC. Protein sequence: CASSTDRVVSEQYF.

V gene TRBV5-1 combines with J gene TRBJ1-2, with D unclear. Germline V gene data show CDR1 as SGHRS and CDR2 as YFSETQ. Trimming cost V 3 bases and J 5 bases, with 11 bases left between them. The CDR3 covers 13 residues. CDR3 nucleotides: TGCGCCAGCAGCTCCTACGGGGAGTATGGCTACACCTTC. As protein: CASSSYGEYGYTF.

In this sample, this clonotype turned up a few times. The chain recombines TRBV12-3 or TRBV12-4 with TRBJ1-2; D call uncertain. The CDR3 totals 18 residues. V was trimmed by 6 bases and J by 8 bases, leaving 31 bases between them. The CDR3 spells CASRESLEAPRIWKGYTF. CDR3 bases: TGTGCCAGCAGGGAAAGTTTGGAGGCCCCTCGTATATGGAAGGGCTACACCTTC.

V and J are TRBV28 and TRBJ2-7; D unclear. Germline V gene lookup returns CDR1 MDHEN and CDR2 SYDVKM. This CDR3 has 17 residues. The V and J ends lost 1 base and 0 bases respectively, with 16 bases between them. CDR3 DNA: TGTGCCAGCAGTTTATTTGGTGGCAGGTTCACCTCCTACGAGCAGTACTTC. Its protein product is CASSLFGGRFTSYEQYF.

This clonotype occurred a few times. The chain links TRBV19 to TRBJ2-2; D is unclear. V was cut by 7 bases and J by 1 base, with 10 bases left in between. Germline assignment: CDR1 LNHDA and CDR2 SQIVND (reference sequence). The CDR3 totals 14 residues. The CDR3 protein is CASIDTLNTGELFF. CDR3 in DNA: TGTGCCAGTATCGACACTTTGAACACCGGGGAGCTGTTTTTT.

The table lists this clonotype with a few counts. The V call is TRBV29-1, the J call TRBJ2-7; 8 bases agree with TRBD1. The ends lost 6 bases at V and 3 bases at J; junction bases unmatched: 10. The CDR3 runs 14 residues. Germline V gene data show CDR1 as SQVTM and CDR2 as ANQGSEA. CDR3 in amino acids: CSVAPGTGGYEQYF. The CDR3 region has the DNA TGCAGCGTCGCTCCGGGTACAGGGGGCTACGAGCAGTACTTC.

This clonotype was counted only a few times. The gene calls are TRBV12-3 or TRBV12-4 and TRBJ1-5; no reliable D call. CDR3 length: 13 residues. Trimming cost V 7 bases and J 4 bases, with 11 bases left between them. The CDR3 sequence is CASTLESNQPQHF. The CDR3, as DNA: TGTGCCAGCACTCTAGAATCAAATCAGCCCCAGCATTTT.

This clonotype was picked up a small number of times. The V call is TRBV18, the J call TRBJ1-1, with D hard to call. Germline V gene lookup returns CDR1 KGHSH and CDR2 LQKENI. The CDR3 is 15 amino acids. Trimming removed 6 bases from V and 3 bases from J, with 17 bases in between. CDR3 sequence: CASSTGRTADTEAFF. The CDR3 DNA follows: TGTGCCAGCTCTACGGGCCGGACGGCAGACACTGAAGCTTTCTTT.

The genes are TRBV20-1 and TRBJ1-5; 8 positions match TRBD1. Unmatched junction bases numbered 3, after V lost 6 bases and J lost 2 bases. CDR1 DFQATT and CDR2 SNEGSKA come from the germline V gene (reference sequence). The CDR3 has 13 residues. CDR3 loop: CSAEQGGNQPQHF. The CDR3 DNA is TGCAGTGCAGAACAGGGGGGCAATCAGCCCCAGCATTTT.

This clonotype was seen more than once but under ten times. J is TRBJ1-1 and V is TRBV12-3 or TRBV12-4; a possible D gene is TRBD1 (5 bases). Trimming took off 6 bases at V and 4 bases at J, with 12 bases between the two ends. CDR3 size: 13 residues. CDR3: CASSLGGFTEAFF. CDR3 bases: TGTGCCAGCAGCCTCGGGGGATTCACTGAAGCTTTCTTT.

This chain connects TRBV7-2 to TRBJ1-5; D might be TRBD1 (5 bases). Germline V lookup: CDR1 SGHTA, CDR2 FQGNSA. V lost 1 base and J lost 6, with 22 bases in between. The CDR3 covers 18 residues. The CDR3 DNA reads as TGTGCCAGCAGCTTAGGGGGTGCTGGGCAGGGTCGAAGTCAGCCCCAGCATTTT. Amino acids: CASSLGGAGQGRSQPQHF.

V is TRBV6-5 and J is TRBJ2-5; TRBD2 is a possible D gene (5 bases). The CDR3 is 17 amino acids. Trimming removed 0 bases from V and 1 base from J, with 15 bases in between. Germline V gives CDR1 MNHEY, CDR2 SVGAGI. In DNA form, the CDR3 reads TGTGCCAGCAGTTACTCGATGGCGGTTGGGAGCCAAGAGACCCAGTACTTC. Its protein is CASSYSMAVGSQETQYF.

The table lists this clonotype with many counts. The J gene is TRBJ1-2, the V gene TRBV5-1, with TRBD1 matching 8 bases. Germline V CDR1 and CDR2: SGHRS, YFSETQ. This CDR3 is built from 13 residues. J was trimmed by 8 bases and V by 2 bases; bases with no gene match: 5. As DNA, the CDR3 is TGCGCCAGCAGCTTATTACAGGGGGACGGCTACACCTTC. Encoded protein: CASSLLQGDGYTF.

This clonotype has at least ten counts. The rearrangement uses TRBV4-3 and TRBJ1-2, with no clear D. The ends were cut back, 0 bases at V and 8 bases at J, with 19 bases in the middle. Germline CDR1 LGHNA, CDR2 YSLEER. The CDR3 runs to 16 residues. CDR3: CASSQDSVTQRRGYTF. DNA for the CDR3: TGCGCCAGCAGCCAAGATTCGGTCACCCAGAGAAGGGGCTACACCTTC.

J is TRBJ1-5 and V is TRBV21-1; whether TRBD1, the table's D call, matches the DNA was not checked. TRBV21-1 is an annotated pseudogene. The CDR3 length is 16 residues. CDR3 region: CASSKAPGGSNQPQHF. The CDR3 DNA is TGTGCCAGCAGCAAAGCTCCGGGGGGTAGCAATCAGCCCCAGCATTTT.